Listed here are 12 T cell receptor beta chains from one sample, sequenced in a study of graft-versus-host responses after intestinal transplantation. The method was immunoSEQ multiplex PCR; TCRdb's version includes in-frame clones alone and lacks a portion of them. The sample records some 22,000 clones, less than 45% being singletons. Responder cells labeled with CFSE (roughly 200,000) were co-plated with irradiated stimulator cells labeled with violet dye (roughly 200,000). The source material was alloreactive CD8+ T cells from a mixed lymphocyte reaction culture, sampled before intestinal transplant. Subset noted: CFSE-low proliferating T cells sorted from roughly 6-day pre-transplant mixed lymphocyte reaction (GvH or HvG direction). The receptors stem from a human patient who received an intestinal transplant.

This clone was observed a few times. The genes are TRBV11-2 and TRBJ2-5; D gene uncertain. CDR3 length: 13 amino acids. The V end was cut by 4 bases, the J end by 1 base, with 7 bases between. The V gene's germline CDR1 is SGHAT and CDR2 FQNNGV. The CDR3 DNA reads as TGTGCCAGCAGCTCTCTCCGCCAAGAGACCCAGTACTTC. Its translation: CASSSLRQETQYF.

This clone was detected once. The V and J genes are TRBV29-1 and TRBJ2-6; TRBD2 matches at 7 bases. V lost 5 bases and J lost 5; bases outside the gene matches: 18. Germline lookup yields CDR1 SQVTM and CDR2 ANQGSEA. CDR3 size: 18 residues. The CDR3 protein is CSVRRRLAYKGRANVLTF. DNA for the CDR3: TGCAGCGTTCGTCGCAGACTAGCATACAAAGGTCGGGCCAACGTCCTGACTTTC.

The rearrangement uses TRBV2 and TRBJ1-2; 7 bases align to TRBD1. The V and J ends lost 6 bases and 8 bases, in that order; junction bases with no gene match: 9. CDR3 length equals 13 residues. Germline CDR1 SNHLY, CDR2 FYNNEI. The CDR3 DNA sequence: TGTGCCAGCAGGGGGACAGCGGCTGGGGGCTACACCTTC. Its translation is CASRGTAAGGYTF.

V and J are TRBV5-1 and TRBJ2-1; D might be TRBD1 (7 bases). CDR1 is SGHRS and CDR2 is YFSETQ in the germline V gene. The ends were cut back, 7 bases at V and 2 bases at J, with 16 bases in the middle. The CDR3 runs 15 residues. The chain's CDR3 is CASADQGGTYNEQFF. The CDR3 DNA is TGCGCCAGCGCCGACCAGGGGGGCACCTACAATGAGCAGTTCTTC. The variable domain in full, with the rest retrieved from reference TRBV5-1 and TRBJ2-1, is KAGVTQTPRYLIKTRGQQVTLSCSPISGHRSVSWYQQTPGQGLQFLFEYFSETQRNKGNFPGRFSGRQFSNSRSEMNVSTLELGDSALYLCASADQGGTYNEQFFGPGTRLTVL.

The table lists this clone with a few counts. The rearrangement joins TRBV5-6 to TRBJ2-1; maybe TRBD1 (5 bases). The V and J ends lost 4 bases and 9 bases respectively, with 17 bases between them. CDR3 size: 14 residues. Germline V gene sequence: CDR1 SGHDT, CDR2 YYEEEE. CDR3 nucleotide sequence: TGTGCCAGCAGCCAGGGCCGTGAGGTGGGTGAGCAGTTCTTC. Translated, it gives CASSQGREVGEQFF. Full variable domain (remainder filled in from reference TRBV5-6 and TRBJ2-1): DAGVTQSPTHLIKTRGQQVTLRCSPKSGHDTVSWYQQALGQGPQFIFQYYEEEERQRGNFPDRFSGHQFPNYSSELNVNALLLGDSALYLCASSQGREVGEQFFGPGTRLTVL.

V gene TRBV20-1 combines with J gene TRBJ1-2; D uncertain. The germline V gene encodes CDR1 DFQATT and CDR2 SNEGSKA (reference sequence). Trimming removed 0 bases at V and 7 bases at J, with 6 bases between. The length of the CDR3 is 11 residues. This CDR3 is CSARDITGYTF. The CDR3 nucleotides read TGCAGTGCTAGAGATATAACTGGCTACACCTTC.

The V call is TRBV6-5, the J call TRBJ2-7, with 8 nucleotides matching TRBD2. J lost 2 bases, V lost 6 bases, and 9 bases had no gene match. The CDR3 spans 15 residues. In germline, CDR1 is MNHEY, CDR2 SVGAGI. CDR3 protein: CASRLAERKPYEQYF. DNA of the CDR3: TGTGCCAGCAGACTAGCGGAGAGGAAACCCTACGAGCAGTACTTC.

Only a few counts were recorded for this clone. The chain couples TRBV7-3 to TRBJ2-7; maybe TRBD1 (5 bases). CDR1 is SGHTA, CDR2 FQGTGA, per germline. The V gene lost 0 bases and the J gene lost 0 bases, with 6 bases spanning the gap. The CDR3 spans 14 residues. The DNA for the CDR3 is TGTGCCAGCAGCTTAACACAGGCCTCCTACGAGCAGTACTTC. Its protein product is CASSLTQASYEQYF.

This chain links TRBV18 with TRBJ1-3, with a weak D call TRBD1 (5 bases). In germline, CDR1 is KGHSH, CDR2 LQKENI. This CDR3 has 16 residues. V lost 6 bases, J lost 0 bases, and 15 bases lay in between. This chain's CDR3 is CASSPAGGLSGNTIYF. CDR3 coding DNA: TGTGCCAGCTCCCCCGCGGGGGGTCTCTCTGGAAACACCATATATTTT.

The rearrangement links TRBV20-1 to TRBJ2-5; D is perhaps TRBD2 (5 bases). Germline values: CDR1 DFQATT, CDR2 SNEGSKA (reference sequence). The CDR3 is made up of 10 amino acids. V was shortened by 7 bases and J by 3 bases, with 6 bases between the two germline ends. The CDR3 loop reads CSVREETQYF. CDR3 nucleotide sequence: TGCAGTGTGAGGGAAGAGACCCAGTACTTC.

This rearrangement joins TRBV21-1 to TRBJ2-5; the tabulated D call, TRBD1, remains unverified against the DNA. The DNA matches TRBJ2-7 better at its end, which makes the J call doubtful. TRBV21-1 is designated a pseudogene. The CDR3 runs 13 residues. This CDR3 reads CASGKGQGHEQYF. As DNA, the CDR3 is TGTGCCAGCGGGAAGGGACAGGGCCACGAGCAGTACTTC.

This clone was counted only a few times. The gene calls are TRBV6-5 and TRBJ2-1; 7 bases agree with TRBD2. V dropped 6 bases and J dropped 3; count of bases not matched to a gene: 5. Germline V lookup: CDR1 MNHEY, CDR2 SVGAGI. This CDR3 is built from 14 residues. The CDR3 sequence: CASSRSGNYNEQFF. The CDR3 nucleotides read TGTGCCAGCAGCCGGAGCGGGAACTACAATGAGCAGTTCTTC.